Shown below are 23 T cell receptor beta chains from a single sample sequenced in a study of blood T cell repertoires in COVID-19. The method was immunoSEQ multiplex PCR; TCRdb's version includes in-frame clones alone and lacks a portion of them. The data contain 80,000 to 130,000 clones, roughly 90% of them singletons. Sequenced material: peripheral blood. The origin of the receptors is a man aged 60 to 75 with acute or convalescent COVID-19.

The chain links TRBV6-5 to TRBJ2-5; possibly TRBD2 for D (5 bases). The CDR3 contains 13 residues. V was clipped by 6 bases and J by 7 bases, with 15 bases between them. CDR1 and CDR2 from the germline V gene are MNHEY and SVGAGI. The CDR3 region has the DNA TGTGCCAGCAGGAGGGAAGTATCGGGGACCCAGTACTTC. Translating gives CASRREVSGTQYF.

This clone was seen once. In DNA, the CDR3 is TGTGCCAGTAGTGACAGGGGGCGACTCACTGAAGCTTTCTTT. Translation gives CASSDRGRLTEAFF. The V call is TRBV19, the J call TRBJ1-1; 10 nucleotides match TRBD1. V shed 5 bases and J 4 bases; nucleotides not matched to a gene: 4. Germline CDR1 LNHDA, CDR2 SQIVND (reference sequence). This CDR3 spans 14 amino acids.

This clone was seen only once. The CDR3 is CASSLDRWRVEQYF. DNA for the CDR3: TGTGCCAGCAGCTTAGATCGTTGGCGGGTCGAGCAGTATTTT. This chain uses TRBV11-3 with TRBJ2-3, with D possibly TRBD2 on 5 matching bases. Germline CDR1 SGHNT, CDR2 YENEEA. The CDR3 has 14 amino acids. V was clipped by 0 bases and J by 11 bases, with 15 bases between them. Using reference TRBV11-3 and TRBJ2-3 for the parts outside the CDR3, the full variable domain is EAGVVQSPRYKIIEKKQPVAFWCNPISGHNTLYWYLQNLGQGPELLIRYENEEAVDDSQLPKDRFSAERLKGVDSTLKIQPAELGDSAVYLCASSLDRWRVEQYFGPGTRLTVL.

This chain links TRBV7-9 with TRBJ2-1; the D is unclear. With 3 bases removed from V and 6 bases from J, the gap between germline ends came to 6 bases. The length of the CDR3 is 12 residues. Germline CDR1 SEHNR, CDR2 FQNEAQ (reference sequence). CDR3 protein: CASSLRVNEQFF. The CDR3 nucleotides read TGTGCCAGCAGCTTGCGAGTCAATGAGCAGTTCTTC. Looking up the rest from reference TRBV7-9 and TRBJ2-1 gives the full variable domain: DTGVSQNPRHKITKRGQNVTFRCDPISEHNRLYWYRQTLGQGPEFLTYFQNEAQLEKSRLLSDRFSAERPKGSFSTLEIQRTEQGDSAMYLCASSLRVNEQFFGPGTRLTVL.

J is TRBJ1-1 and V is TRBV28; TRBD1 agrees at 9 bases. With 10 bases clipped from V and 4 bases from J, the junction kept 7 bases outside the gene matches. This CDR3 comprises 13 residues. The V gene's germline CDR1 is MDHEN and CDR2 SYDVKM. The CDR3 DNA follows: TGTGCCACCTTACAGGGGGCGCCCACTGAAGCTTTCTTT. Its protein product is CATLQGAPTEAFF.

The chain employs TRBV30 and TRBJ1-2; D possibly corresponds to TRBD1 (6 bases). CDR1 is GTSNPN, CDR2 SVGIG, per germline (reference sequence). The CDR3 consists of 15 residues. Trimming took off 1 base at V and 3 bases at J, with 15 bases between the two ends. The CDR3 sequence: CAWSEGTPVDYGYTF. The DNA of the CDR3 is TGTGCCTGGAGTGAAGGGACACCTGTCGACTATGGCTACACCTTC. Complete variable domain (other parts from reference TRBV30 and TRBJ1-2): SQTIHQWPATLVQPVGSPLSLECTVEGTSNPNLYWYRQAAGRGLQLLFYSVGIGQISSEVPQNLSASRPQDRQFILSSKKLLLSDSGFYLCAWSEGTPVDYGYTFGSGTRLTVV.

The chain joins TRBV24-1 to TRBJ1-5, with 11 bases identical to TRBD1. Per germline, CDR1 KGHDR and CDR2 SFDVKD. The trim removed 9 bases at V and 6 bases at J, leaving 6 bases unmatched. The length of the CDR3 is 14 residues. The CDR3 DNA sequence: TGTGCCACCTCAAGGACAGGGGGCACTCAGCCCCAGCATTTT. The encoded protein is CATSRTGGTQPQHF.

V usage is TRBV5-1 and J usage is TRBJ2-7; D uncertain. The germline V and J ends were trimmed by 5 bases and 0 bases, with 12 bases remaining between them. In germline, CDR1 is SGHRS, CDR2 YFSETQ. The length of the CDR3 is 14 residues. CDR3 nucleotides: TGCGCCAGCAGGTATGAAGCCCACTCCTACGAGCAGTACTTC. It codes for CASRYEAHSYEQYF.

This clone was recorded once. CDR3 sequence (DNA): TGCAGTGCTAGTGGTGTAGCGGGAGTTTCCAATGAGCAGTTCTTC. Its translation is CSASGVAGVSNEQFF. V gene TRBV20-1 combines with J gene TRBJ2-1; 9 bases are a match to TRBD2. Germline CDR1 and CDR2: DFQATT and SNEGSKA (reference sequence). V was clipped by 3 bases and J by 6 bases; unmatched bases: 9. The CDR3 contains 15 residues.

V usage is TRBV5-1 and J usage is TRBJ2-1, with D possibly TRBD1 on 6 matching bases. Deletions cut 5 bases from V and 8 bases from J, with 17 bases between. The germline CDR1 and CDR2 sequences are SGHRS and YFSETQ. This CDR3 is 14 amino acids long. The DNA of the CDR3 is TGCGCCAGCAGTCTAGGGGGAGATGTCGATGAGCAGTTCTTC. Translating it yields CASSLGGDVDEQFF. Full variable domain (outside the CDR3, taken from reference TRBV5-1 and TRBJ2-1): KAGVTQTPRYLIKTRGQQVTLSCSPISGHRSVSWYQQTPGQGLQFLFEYFSETQRNKGNFPGRFSGRQFSNSRSEMNVSTLELGDSALYLCASSLGGDVDEQFFGPGTRLTVL.

The chain employs TRBV27 and TRBJ2-1; 7 nucleotides agree with TRBD2. With 3 bases clipped from V and 3 bases from J, the junction kept 11 bases outside the gene matches. This CDR3 spans 17 amino acids. Germline V lookup: CDR1 MNHEY, CDR2 SMNVEV (reference sequence). As DNA, the CDR3 is TGTGCCAGCAGTTTTCCCCTGAAAGCGGGGAGCTACAATGAGCAGTTCTTC. Its protein product is CASSFPLKAGSYNEQFF.

The rearrangement joins TRBV29-1 to TRBJ2-2; 7 nucleotides line up with TRBD1. V trimming: 1 base; J trimming: 7 bases; junction bases outside the gene matches: 6. The CDR3 loop spans 14 amino acids. CDR1 is SQVTM and CDR2 is ANQGSEA in the germline V gene. The CDR3 DNA follows: TGCAGCGTTGAAGGACAGGGCATGAGCGGGGAGCTGTTTTTT. Its translation is CSVEGQGMSGELFF.

The V call is TRBV11-2, the J call TRBJ2-3; 8 bases agree with TRBD2. Germline-derived CDR1 and CDR2 are SGHAT and FQNNGV. This CDR3 contains 16 residues. V lost 0 bases to trimming and J lost 0 bases; unmatched junction nucleotides: 2. CDR3 region: CASSLEASGSTDTQYF. CDR3 DNA sequence: TGTGCCAGCAGCTTAGAGGCTAGCGGGAGCACAGATACGCAGTATTTT.

The chain has TRBV5-1 and TRBJ1-1; no reliable D call. Germline V gives CDR1 SGHRS, CDR2 YFSETQ. This CDR3 is 15 amino acids long. Trimming stripped 4 bases from V and 7 bases from J, with 20 bases between. CDR3 sequence reads: CASSITGVGSVEAFF. In nucleotides, the CDR3 is TGCGCCAGCAGCATTACTGGGGTGGGGAGTGTTGAAGCTTTCTTT.

The chain joins TRBV28 to TRBJ1-2; a weak D match, TRBD1 (5 bases). CDR3 length: 14 residues. The V gene lost 2 bases and the J gene lost 4 bases, with 11 bases spanning the gap. Looked up from germline, CDR1 is MDHEN and CDR2 is SYDVKM. CDR3 nucleotides: TGTGCCAGCAGTTTAACAGGACCCAGCTATGGCTACACCTTC. Its protein is CASSLTGPSYGYTF.

CDR3 in amino acids: CASSIGLAGGHEQFF. CDR3 bases: TGTGCCAGTAGTATAGGACTAGCGGGAGGTCATGAGCAGTTCTTC. The chain carries TRBV19 and TRBJ2-1; 13 bases are shared with TRBD2. The V gene's germline CDR1 is LNHDA and CDR2 SQIVND (reference sequence). The V and J ends lost 1 base and 8 bases, in that order; junction bases with no gene match: 2. The CDR3 contains 15 residues.

For the CDR3, the DNA is TGTGCCAGCAGCTTGCTAGCGGGAGTCACCTACGAGCAGTACTTC. It encodes CASSLLAGVTYEQYF. V gene TRBV7-2 combines with J gene TRBJ2-7; the match to TRBD2 covers 10 bases. The CDR3 totals 15 residues. J lost 2 bases, V lost 3 bases, and 4 bases had no gene match. Germline CDR1 and CDR2: SGHTA and FQGNSA.

The chain employs TRBV19 and TRBJ2-2; TRBD2 matches at 8 bases. Trimming cost V 10 bases and J 2 bases; bases outside gene matches: 6. Germline values: CDR1 LNHDA, CDR2 SQIVND (reference sequence). The CDR3 is 14 amino acids. The CDR3 loop is CATGGGTNTGELFF. The DNA for the CDR3 is TGTGCCACCGGGGGGGGGACTAACACCGGGGAGCTGTTTTTT.

This chain joins TRBV28 and TRBJ1-2; TRBD1 matches 7 bases. Germline values: CDR1 MDHEN, CDR2 SYDVKM. Losses at the gene ends were 3 bases for V and 3 bases for J; bases not matched to a gene: 10. The CDR3 extends over 16 amino acids. This CDR3 is CASSFLRTGRYYGYTF. CDR3 nucleotides: TGTGCCAGCAGTTTCCTTAGGACAGGCCGCTACTATGGCTACACCTTC.

The count of this clone is one. The chain employs TRBV5-5 and TRBJ2-1; D perhaps matches TRBD2 (6 bases). The CDR3 is 12 amino acids. The germline V and J ends were trimmed by 4 bases and 14 bases, with 16 bases remaining between them. Germline CDR1 reads SGHKS; CDR2 reads YYEKEE (reference sequence). In DNA form, the CDR3 reads TGTGCCAGCAGCAACTCGGTTGGCGGGGAGTTCTTC. This gives the protein CASSNSVGGEFF.

This clone was detected a few times. This chain connects TRBV7-9 to TRBJ2-1, with 10 bases identical to TRBD2. This CDR3 has 15 amino acids. J was trimmed by 7 bases and V by 1 base; bases with no gene match: 4. Per the germline V gene, CDR1 is SEHNR and CDR2 is FQNEAQ (reference sequence). CDR3: CASSLGSGRLNEQFF. CDR3 DNA sequence: TGTGCCAGCAGCTTAGGTAGCGGGAGGCTGAATGAGCAGTTCTTC. The full variable domain, rest sourced from reference TRBV7-9 and TRBJ2-1, is DTGVSQNPRHKITKRGQNVTFRCDPISEHNRLYWYRQTLGQGPEFLTYFQNEAQLEKSRLLSDRFSAERPKGSFSTLEIQRTEQGDSAMYLCASSLGSGRLNEQFFGPGTRLTVL.

The gene calls are TRBV27 and TRBJ2-1, with a tentative D call TRBD2 (5 bases). This CDR3 contains 13 residues. Germline CDR1 MNHEY, CDR2 SMNVEV (reference sequence). V lost 6 bases to trimming and J lost 5 bases, with 11 bases between them. CDR3 loop: CASRSGKHNEQFF. In DNA form, the CDR3 reads TGTGCCAGCAGGTCCGGGAAACACAATGAGCAGTTCTTC.

The gene calls are TRBV2 and TRBJ1-5; 7 bases map to TRBD1. With V trimmed by 7 bases and J by 4 bases, 4 bases remained unmatched. The CDR3 runs to 13 residues. Looked up from germline, CDR1 is SNHLY and CDR2 is FYNNEI. This chain's CDR3 is CASNRGLNQPQHF. The CDR3 DNA reads TGTGCCAGCAATAGGGGGCTTAATCAGCCCCAGCATTTT.